What follows are 7 T cell receptor beta chains derived from one specimen sequenced in a study of siplizumab effects on memory and regulatory T cells. Sequencing was performed with immunoSEQ multiplex PCR; in TCRdb, only in-frame clones are kept and a portion is missing. The sample yields under 140,000 clones, 80% to 95% seen once. Sequenced input: CD4+ T cells sorted from blood. The receptor source for this set is a human donor in good health.

This clone appeared a single time. This chain links TRBV5-1 with TRBJ2-3; unclear D gene. The CDR3 loop spans 11 amino acids. CDR1 and CDR2 from the germline V gene are SGHRS and YFSETQ. The V gene lost 2 bases and the J gene lost 8 bases, with 6 bases spanning the gap. The CDR3 protein is CASSLEGTQYF. The CDR3 DNA reads as TGCGCCAGCAGCTTAGAAGGTACGCAGTATTTT.

The chain carries TRBV4-2 and TRBJ1-5, with a tentative D call TRBD1 (6 bases). Germline loops: CDR1 LGHNA, CDR2 YNFKEQ. The CDR3 contains 16 residues. V shed 4 bases and J shed 1 base, with 14 bases lying between them. As DNA, the CDR3 is TGTGCCAGCAGCCTAAATCTCCAGGGGAGCAATCAGCCCCAGCATTTT. Translating it yields CASSLNLQGSNQPQHF.

CDR3: CASTRSGIYNEQFF. The DNA for the CDR3 is TGTGCCAGCACCCGTTCGGGGATATACAATGAGCAGTTCTTC. The chain couples TRBV6-1 to TRBJ2-1, with a possible D match to TRBD2 (5 bases). Trimming left V 7 bases short and J 4 bases short, with 14 bases between. The CDR3 length is 14 residues. Germline V CDR1 and CDR2: MNHNS, SASEGT.

J is TRBJ2-1 and V is TRBV6-5; D is unclear. V shed 5 bases and J shed 6 bases, with 5 bases lying between them. Germline CDR1 and CDR2: MNHEY and SVGAGI. The CDR3 length is 11 residues. The CDR3 sequence is CASSGGNEQFF. CDR3 sequence (DNA): TGTGCCAGCAGTGGCGGCAATGAGCAGTTCTTC.

V and J are TRBV6-6 and TRBJ2-7; D unresolved. Germline lookup yields CDR1 MNHNY and CDR2 SVGAGI (reference sequence). The CDR3 spans 15 residues. V dropped 0 bases and J dropped 4 bases, with 13 bases sitting between them. CDR3 sequence: CASSYSGRLGYEQYF. The CDR3 DNA reads TGTGCCAGCAGTTACTCGGGAAGATTGGGTTACGAGCAGTACTTC.

The genes are TRBV19 and TRBJ2-7; the match to TRBD2 covers 12 bases. This CDR3 is 19 amino acids long. V shed 0 bases, J shed 4 bases, and the junction held 13 bases outside the gene matches. Germline CDR1 reads LNHDA; CDR2 reads SQIVND (reference sequence). This CDR3 is CASSIDLTSGSAFVYEQYF. The CDR3 region has the DNA TGTGCCAGTAGTATAGATCTGACTAGCGGGAGTGCTTTCGTTTACGAGCAGTACTTC. The complete variable domain, with remaining parts taken from reference TRBV19 and TRBJ2-7, reads DGGITQSPKYLFRKEGQNVTLSCEQNLNHDAMYWYRQDPGQGLRLIYYSQIVNDFQKGDIAEGYSVSREKKESFPLTVTSAQKNPTAFYLCASSIDLTSGSAFVYEQYFGPGTRLTVT.

V and J are TRBV10-3 and TRBJ2-5, with a tentative D call TRBD2 (6 bases). The DNA end favors TRBJ2-7, so the J call may be wrong. The CDR3 length is 13 residues. Germline assignment: CDR1 ENHRY and CDR2 SYGVKD. CDR3 region: CAIGRDGTYEQYF. Here the CDR3 DNA reads TGTGCCATCGGGCGGGACGGAACCTACGAGCAGTACTTC.